This TCR beta chain came from a study of shared clonotypes between healthy human individuals. Study-level findings and limits: Generation probabilities of non-shared clonotypes were lower (relative to those shared by all four donors). Naive subsets typically showed greater estimated richness than memory subsets.

Germline-derived CDR1 and CDR2 are SNHLY and FYNNEI. CDR3 length: 14 amino acids. The V gene lost 11 bases and the J gene lost 2 bases, with 17 bases spanning the gap. Per sorted-subset replicate PCR, input was approximately 0.2 ug DNA, representing about 32,000 T cell genomes. Clones were sequenced by immunoSEQ multiplex PCR, and TCRdb holds only the in-frame ones, with some missing. The repertoire holds roughly 2,300,000 clones, with just under 95% as singletons. With respect to this clone: Its antigen remains unknown.

The sequenced sample was naive CD4+ T cells from PBMCs. Sample subset: CD45RA+ positively selected. The V gene is TRBV2, the J gene TRBJ2-3; D is perhaps TRBD2 (5 bases). The sequence was obtained from a man aged 18 to 29 in good health. Some clones in this sample may be carry-over from other donors' samples. In nucleotides, the CDR3 is TGTGCCGGAAGAGAAGCGGAATTCACAGATACGCAGTATTTT. Protein sequence: CAGREAEFTDTQYF.